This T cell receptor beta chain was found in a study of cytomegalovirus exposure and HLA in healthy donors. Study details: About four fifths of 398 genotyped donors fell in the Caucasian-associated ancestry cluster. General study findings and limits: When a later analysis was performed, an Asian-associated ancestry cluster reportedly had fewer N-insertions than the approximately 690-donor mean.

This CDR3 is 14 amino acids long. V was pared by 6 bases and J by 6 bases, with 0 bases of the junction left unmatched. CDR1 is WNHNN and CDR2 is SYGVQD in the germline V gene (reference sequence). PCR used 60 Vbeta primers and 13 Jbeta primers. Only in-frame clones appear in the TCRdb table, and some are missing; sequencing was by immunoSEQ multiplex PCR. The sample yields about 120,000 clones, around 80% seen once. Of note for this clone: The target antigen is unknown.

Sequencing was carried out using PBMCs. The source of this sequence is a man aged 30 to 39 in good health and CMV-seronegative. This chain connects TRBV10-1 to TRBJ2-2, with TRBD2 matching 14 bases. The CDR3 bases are TGCGCCAGCAGGGGACTAGCGGGAGCCGGGGAGCTGTTTTTT. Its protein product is CASRGLAGAGELFF.